These 7 T cell receptor beta chains were all obtained from the same sample, sequenced in a study of cytomegalovirus exposure and HLA in healthy donors. The repertoire was sequenced with immunoSEQ multiplex PCR; TCRdb's copy has only in-frame clones and lacks some. The data show 50,000 or so clones, 91% seen once. The sample comprised PBMCs. The receptors were gathered from a woman between 25 and 40 years old in good health and CMV-seronegative.

J is TRBJ1-3 and V is TRBV5-1; 8 positions match TRBD1. This CDR3 is built from 17 residues. V dropped 0 bases and J dropped 6; count of bases not matched to a gene: 11. CDR1 and CDR2 (germline): SGHRS, YFSETQ. CDR3 DNA: TGCGCCAGCAGCTTGGCAGACAGGGGAGACGACGTAAACACCATATATTTT. It translates to CASSLADRGDDVNTIYF.

The V and J genes are TRBV5-1 and TRBJ2-3, with 8 bases fitting TRBD2. Per germline, CDR1 SGHRS and CDR2 YFSETQ. The CDR3 totals 17 residues. V was pared by 4 bases and J by 3 bases, with 13 bases of the junction left unmatched. This chain's CDR3 is CASSPGTSGDNTDTQYF. CDR3 coding DNA: TGCGCCAGCAGCCCTGGCACTAGCGGAGATAATACAGATACGCAGTATTTT.

This rearrangement joins TRBV5-1 to TRBJ1-1; D is unresolved. The CDR3 runs to 13 residues. V was cut by 0 bases and J by 3 bases, with 6 bases left in between. The germline V gene has CDR1 SGHRS and CDR2 YFSETQ. The CDR3 loop is CASSLVSYTEAFF. The CDR3 DNA follows: TGCGCCAGCAGCTTGGTTTCATACACTGAAGCTTTCTTT.

The chain is built from TRBV7-4 and TRBJ1-1, with D unresolved. Trimming took 5 bases from V and 0 from J, leaving 10 bases between them. CDR1 and CDR2 (germline): SGHVT, SQSDAQ. The CDR3 covers 14 residues. CDR3 region: CASSPEVLNTEAFF. In DNA form, the CDR3 reads TGTGCCAGCAGCCCAGAGGTACTGAACACTGAAGCTTTCTTT. The whole variable domain, filled in from reference TRBV7-4 and TRBJ1-1, reads GAGVSQSPRYKVAKRGRDVALRCDSISGHVTLYWYRQTLGQGSEVLTYSQSDAQRDKSGRPSGRFSAERPERSVSTLKIQRTEQGDSAVYLCASSPEVLNTEAFFGQGTRLTVV.

This chain joins TRBV30 and TRBJ2-3, with TRBD2 identical over 10 bases. Germline V CDR1 and CDR2: GTSNPN, SVGIG (reference sequence). This CDR3 region has 16 residues. Trimming took 2 bases from V and 3 from J; bases not matched to a gene: 8. CDR3 sequence: CAWSRGSSGSTDTQYF. In DNA, the CDR3 is TGTGCCTGGAGTAGGGGCTCTAGCGGGAGTACAGATACGCAGTATTTT.

The CDR3: CASSMGGVGKQPQHF. Written as DNA, the CDR3 is TGTGCCAGTAGTATGGGGGGAGTGGGTAAACAGCCCCAGCATTTT. This sequence joins TRBV19 and TRBJ1-5; a possible D gene is TRBD1 (5 bases). Germline CDR1 reads LNHDA; CDR2 reads SQIVND (reference sequence). The CDR3 contains 15 residues. V lost 3 bases and J lost 7, with 16 bases in between.

This chain uses TRBV5-5 with TRBJ2-7; no clear D. Trimming shortened V by 2 bases and J by 3 bases, and 3 bases separated the two germline ends. CDR1 SGHKS and CDR2 YYEKEE come from the germline V gene (reference sequence). This CDR3 is built from 11 residues. CDR3 coding DNA: TGTGCCAGCAGCTTTCTCTACGAGCAGTACTTC. This gives the protein CASSFLYEQYF.